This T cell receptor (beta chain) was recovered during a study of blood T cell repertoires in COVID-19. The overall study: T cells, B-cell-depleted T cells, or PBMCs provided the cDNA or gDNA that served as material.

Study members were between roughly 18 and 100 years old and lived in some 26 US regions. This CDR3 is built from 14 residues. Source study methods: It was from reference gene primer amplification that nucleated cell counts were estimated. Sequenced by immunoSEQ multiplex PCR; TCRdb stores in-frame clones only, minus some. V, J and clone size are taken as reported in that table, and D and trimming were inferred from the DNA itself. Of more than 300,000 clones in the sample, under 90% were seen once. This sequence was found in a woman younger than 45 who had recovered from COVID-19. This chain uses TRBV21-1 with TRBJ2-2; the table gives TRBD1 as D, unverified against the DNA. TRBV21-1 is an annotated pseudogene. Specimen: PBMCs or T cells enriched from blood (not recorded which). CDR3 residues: CASNRTQNTGELFF. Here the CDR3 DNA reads TGTGCCAGCAACCGGACACAGAACACCGGGGAGCTGTTTTTT.